These T cell receptor beta chains were read from a single sample in a study of CXCR3-negative and CXCR3-positive naive CD8 T cells. TCRdb reprocessed the 5' RACE reads and stores each CDR3 protein as one record, lacking DNA. The clone table shows tens of thousands of distinct CDR3 sequences, with the ten largest holding 0.55% to 0.8%. The sequencing sample was made of naive CXCR3+ CD8+ T cells from blood. These TCRs come from a human donor in good health. Some clones in this sample may be carry-over from other donors' samples. The CDR3 runs from the conserved cysteine through the conserved F or W.

j_call v_call cdr3_aa
TRBJ2-1 TRBV12-3/TRBV12-4 CASSFDRVAYNEQFF
TRBJ2-1 TRBV7-6 CASSLAEGDEQFF
TRBJ2-3 TRBV29-1 CSVEKSQGVNTRYF
TRBJ2-3 TRBV12-3/TRBV12-4 CASSSWDRGHEDTQYF
TRBJ2-2 TRBV7-3 CASSRKGLASGTPGSCFF
TRBJ1-1 TRBV14 CASSQLDMNTEAFF
TRBJ1-2 TRBV29-1 CSVSGADGYTF
TRBJ2-1 TRBV5-1 CTSSRPPYNEQFF
TRBJ2-3 TRBV14 CASSQETNIQLEDTQYF
TRBJ2-2 TRBV6-2/TRBV6-3 CASSFPGASNTGELFF
TRBJ2-7 TRBV2 CASSRQGFYEQYF
TRBJ1-1 TRBV19 CASSPGAWGAFF
TRBJ1-2 TRBV14 CASSQAGNYGYTF
TRBJ2-7 TRBV14 CASSLVGVEQYF
TRBJ2-5 TRBV29-1 CSVEPTGLAETQYF
TRBJ2-3 TRBV27 CASSLLAEFTGTQYF